The clone carrying this T cell receptor beta chain has a handful of counts. Its antigen is not identified. This entry comes from a study of cytomegalovirus exposure and HLA in healthy donors. Study observations and caveats: Investigators reported some 150 TCR beta chains as tied to cytomegalovirus.

Generated by immunoSEQ multiplex PCR, the TCRdb table keeps only in-frame clones and is missing some. Among about 250,000 clones, roughly 87% were seen once, and the ten largest hold around 12%. The CDR3 extends over 15 amino acids. Germline CDR1 is LGHNA and CDR2 is YSLEER. V was cut by 3 bases and J by 0 bases, with 9 bases left in between. The rearrangement links TRBV4-3 to TRBJ2-1; perhaps TRBD2 as D (5 bases). This TCR derives from a man younger than 35 in good health and CMV-seropositive. Sequences were obtained from PBMCs. CDR3 loop: CASSHERSSYNEQFF. The CDR3 coding sequence is TGCGCCAGCAGCCATGAGCGGAGCTCCTACAATGAGCAGTTCTTC.